Following are 13 T cell receptor beta chains from one sample sequenced in a study of shared clonotypes between healthy human individuals. Naive CD8 cells, CD45RO-negative and positively selected for CCR7, excluded terminally differentiated effector memory CD45RA+ cells. Method: immunoSEQ multiplex PCR; TCRdb's copy keeps in-frame clones and lacks some. The sample includes 750,000 to 1,000,000 clones, 80% to 95% seen only once; the top ten take under 30%. The sequenced sample was naive CD8+ T cells sorted from blood. The receptors stem from a man under 40 in good health.

The chain joins TRBV29-1 to TRBJ1-4; D call uncertain. Per germline, CDR1 SQVTM and CDR2 ANQGSEA. The CDR3 length is 13 residues. V was trimmed by 7 bases and J by 8 bases, leaving 17 bases between them. CDR3 in amino acids: CSAEEGGREKLFF. The DNA of the CDR3 is TGCAGCGCCGAGGAAGGAGGTCGGGAAAAACTGTTTTTT.

This clone was observed once. The chain carries TRBV5-1 and TRBJ2-1, with 8 bases lining up with TRBD2. This CDR3 has 16 amino acids. The junction had 14 bases not matched to a gene; V was cut back by 2 bases and J by 10 bases. Germline lookup yields CDR1 SGHRS and CDR2 YFSETQ. The CDR3 loop is CASSFRPGGPPGEQFF. CDR3 sequence (DNA): TGCGCCAGCAGCTTCCGTCCGGGAGGGCCTCCCGGGGAGCAGTTCTTC.

This clone appeared a few times. This chain connects TRBV7-8 to TRBJ2-3, with D hard to call. Trimming took 1 base from V and 5 from J, leaving 1 base between them. The CDR3 runs to 11 residues. The germline gives CDR1 SGHVS, CDR2 FQNEAQ. Here the CDR3 DNA reads TGTGCCAGCAGCTTAGAAGATACGCAGTATTTT. This translates into CASSLEDTQYF.

The rearrangement uses TRBV5-1 and TRBJ2-7, with a possible D match to TRBD2 (6 bases). V gave up 3 bases and J gave up 5 bases, with 18 bases separating them. The CDR3 covers 15 residues. The V gene's germline CDR1 is SGHRS and CDR2 YFSETQ. The CDR3 nucleotides read TGCGCCAGCAGCTGGACTATAGGTGTGGGCGACGAGCAGTACTTC. Translating gives CASSWTIGVGDEQYF.

V and J are TRBV4-1 and TRBJ2-1; 10 bases map to TRBD2. This CDR3 has 17 amino acids. Germline V gene data show CDR1 as MGHRA and CDR2 as YSYEKL. With 0 bases clipped from V and 7 bases from J, the junction kept 9 bases outside the gene matches. CDR3 sequence: CASSQDLASGSLNEQFF. CDR3 bases: TGCGCCAGCAGCCAAGATCTGGCTAGCGGGAGTCTTAATGAGCAGTTCTTC.

V is TRBV7-9 and J is TRBJ2-5; no reliable D call. V gave up 5 bases and J gave up 5 bases, with 15 bases separating them. The CDR3 has 14 residues. CDR1 and CDR2 from the germline V gene are SEHNR and FQNEAQ (reference sequence). CDR3 nucleotide sequence: TGTGCCAGCAGCCACGTATTCGGTGAGGAGACCCAGTACTTC. Residues: CASSHVFGEETQYF.

This sequence joins TRBV7-6 and TRBJ1-3; no firm D call. From germline, CDR1 is SGHVS and CDR2 FNYEAQ. Trimming took off 1 base at V and 1 base at J, with 8 bases between the two ends. The CDR3 contains 15 residues. CDR3 in amino acids: CASSLDPGSGNTIYF. DNA for the CDR3: TGTGCCAGCAGCTTAGATCCCGGTTCTGGAAACACCATATATTTT.

The CDR3 sequence: CATGERLAGSYEQYF. The CDR3 region has the DNA TGTGCCACCGGAGAGAGGCTAGCGGGCTCCTACGAGCAGTACTTC. This sequence joins TRBV6-6 and TRBJ2-7, with TRBD2 matching over 8 bases. The CDR3 has 15 residues. J was trimmed by 0 bases and V by 10 bases; bases with no gene match: 11. CDR1 MNHNY and CDR2 SVGAGI come from the germline V gene (reference sequence).

This chain connects TRBV7-9 to TRBJ1-1, with D hard to call. The length of the CDR3 is 13 residues. Germline V gene lookup returns CDR1 SEHNR and CDR2 FQNEAQ (reference sequence). Trimming took off 3 bases at V and 3 bases at J, with 8 bases between the two ends. The CDR3 is CASSFAGHTEAFF. For the CDR3, the DNA is TGTGCCAGCAGCTTTGCAGGTCACACTGAAGCTTTCTTT.

Details on this clone: This may arise from a read error, as a much more abundant clone is one base away. At the DNA level, this CDR3 is encoded by other sequences in the same sample as well. The rearrangement links TRBV28 to TRBJ2-7; D unclear. The CDR3 has 10 amino acids. Per the germline V gene, CDR1 is MDHEN and CDR2 is SYDVKM. The V and J ends lost 5 bases and 3 bases respectively, with 2 bases between them. CDR3 protein: CASSDYEQYF. DNA of the CDR3: TGTGCCAGCAGTGACTACGAGCAGTACTTC.

V and J are TRBV4-1 and TRBJ2-7, with D tentatively TRBD2 (6 bases). Per the germline V gene, CDR1 is MGHRA and CDR2 is YSYEKL. V was shortened by 1 base and J by 3 bases, with 16 bases between the two germline ends. CDR3 length: 16 amino acids. As DNA, the CDR3 is TGCGCCAGCAGCCAAGGAGGGTCAGCGGGCAGCTACGAGCAGTACTTC. Its protein product is CASSQGGSAGSYEQYF.

The chain has TRBV28 and TRBJ2-7; D not resolved. Looked up from germline, CDR1 is MDHEN and CDR2 is SYDVKM. V was trimmed by 5 bases and J by 2 bases, leaving 10 bases between them. This CDR3 is built from 13 residues. The CDR3 sequence: CASSMGFTYEQYF. The CDR3 nucleotides are TGTGCCAGCAGTATGGGCTTTACCTACGAGCAGTACTTC.

The rearrangement links TRBV5-6 to TRBJ1-5, with D unresolved. V shed 4 bases and J shed 4 bases, with 6 bases lying between them. Germline assignment: CDR1 SGHDT and CDR2 YYEEEE. The CDR3 has 12 residues. CDR3 DNA: TGTGCCAGCAGCCGGTGGAATCAGCCCCAGCATTTT. Protein sequence: CASSRWNQPQHF.